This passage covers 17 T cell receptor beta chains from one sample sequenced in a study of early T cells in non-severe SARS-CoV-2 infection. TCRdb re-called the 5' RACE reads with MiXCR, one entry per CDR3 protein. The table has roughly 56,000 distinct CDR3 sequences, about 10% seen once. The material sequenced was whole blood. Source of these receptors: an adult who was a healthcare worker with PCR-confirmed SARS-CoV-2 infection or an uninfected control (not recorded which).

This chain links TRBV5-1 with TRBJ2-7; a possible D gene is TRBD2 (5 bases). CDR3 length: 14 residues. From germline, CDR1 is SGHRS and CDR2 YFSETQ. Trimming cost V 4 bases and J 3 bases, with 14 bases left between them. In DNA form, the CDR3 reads TGCGCCAGCAGCCCGAACTCCGGAGGCTACGAGCAGTACTTC. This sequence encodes CASSPNSGGYEQYF.

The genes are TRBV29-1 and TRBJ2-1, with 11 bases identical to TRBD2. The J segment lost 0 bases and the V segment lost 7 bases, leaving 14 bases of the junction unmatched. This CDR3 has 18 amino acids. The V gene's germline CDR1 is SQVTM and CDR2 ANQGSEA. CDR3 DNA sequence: TGCAGCGCACCCGGGACTAGCGGAATCCTCAGCTCCTACAATGAGCAGTTCTTC. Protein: CSAPGTSGILSSYNEQFF.

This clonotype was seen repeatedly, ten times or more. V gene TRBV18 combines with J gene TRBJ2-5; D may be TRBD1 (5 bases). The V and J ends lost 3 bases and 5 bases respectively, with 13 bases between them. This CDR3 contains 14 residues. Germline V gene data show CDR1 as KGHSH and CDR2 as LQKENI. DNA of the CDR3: TGTGCCAGCTCACCCCAGGGATCGGAGGAGACCCAGTACTTC. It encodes CASSPQGSEETQYF.

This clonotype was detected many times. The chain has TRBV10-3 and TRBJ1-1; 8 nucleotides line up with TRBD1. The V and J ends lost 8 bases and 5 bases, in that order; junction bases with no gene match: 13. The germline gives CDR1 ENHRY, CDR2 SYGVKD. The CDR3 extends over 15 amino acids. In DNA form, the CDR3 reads TGTGCCATCTCCCGGGCAGGGGGCGCGGTAACTGAAGCTTTCTTT. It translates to CAISRAGGAVTEAFF.

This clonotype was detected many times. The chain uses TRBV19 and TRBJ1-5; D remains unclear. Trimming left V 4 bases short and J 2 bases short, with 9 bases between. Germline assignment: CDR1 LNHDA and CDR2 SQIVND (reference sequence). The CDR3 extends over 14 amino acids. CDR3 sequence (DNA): TGTGCCAGTAGTACTCTCATGGGCAATCAGCCCCAGCATTTT. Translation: CASSTLMGNQPQHF.

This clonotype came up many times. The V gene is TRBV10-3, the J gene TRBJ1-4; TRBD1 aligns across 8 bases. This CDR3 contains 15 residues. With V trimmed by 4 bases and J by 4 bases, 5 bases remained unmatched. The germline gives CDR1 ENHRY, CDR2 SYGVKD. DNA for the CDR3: TGTGCCATCAGTGTGGACAGGGCTTATAATGAAAAACTGTTTTTT. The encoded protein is CAISVDRAYNEKLFF.

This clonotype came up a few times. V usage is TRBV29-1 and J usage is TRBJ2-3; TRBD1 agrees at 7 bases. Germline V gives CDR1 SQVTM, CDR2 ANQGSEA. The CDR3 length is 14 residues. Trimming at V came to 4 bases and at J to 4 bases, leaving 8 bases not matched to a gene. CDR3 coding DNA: TGCAGCGTTGTAGCTCTCCAGGGGGCAGATACGCAGTATTTT. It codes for CSVVALQGADTQYF.

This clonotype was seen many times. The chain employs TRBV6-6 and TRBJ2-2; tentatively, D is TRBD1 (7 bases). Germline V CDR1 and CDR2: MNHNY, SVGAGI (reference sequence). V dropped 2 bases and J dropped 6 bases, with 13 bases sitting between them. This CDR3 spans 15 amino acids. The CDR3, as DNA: TGTGCCAGCAGTTACGGCGTCAGGGGGGCCGGGGAGCTGTTTTTT. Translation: CASSYGVRGAGELFF.

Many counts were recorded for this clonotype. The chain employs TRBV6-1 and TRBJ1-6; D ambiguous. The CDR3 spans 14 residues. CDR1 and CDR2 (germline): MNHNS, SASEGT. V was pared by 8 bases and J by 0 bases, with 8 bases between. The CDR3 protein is CASVQSSYNSPLHF. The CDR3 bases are TGTGCCAGCGTTCAGAGCTCCTATAATTCACCCCTCCACTTT.

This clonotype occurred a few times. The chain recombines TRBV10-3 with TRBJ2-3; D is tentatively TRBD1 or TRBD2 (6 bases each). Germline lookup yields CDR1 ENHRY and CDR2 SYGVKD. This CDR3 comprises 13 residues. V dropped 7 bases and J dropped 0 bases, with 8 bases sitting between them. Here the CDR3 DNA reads TGTGCCATCACGGGGGCTAGCACAGATACGCAGTATTTT. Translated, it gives CAITGASTDTQYF.

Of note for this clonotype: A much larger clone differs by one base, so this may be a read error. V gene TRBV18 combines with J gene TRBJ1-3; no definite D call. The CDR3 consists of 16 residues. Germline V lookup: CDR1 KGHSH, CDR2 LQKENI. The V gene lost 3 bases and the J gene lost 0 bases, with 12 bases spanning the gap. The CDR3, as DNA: TGTGCCAGCTCACCCTCGATAGTCTCCTCTGGAAACACCATATATTTT. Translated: CASSPSIVSSGNTIYF.

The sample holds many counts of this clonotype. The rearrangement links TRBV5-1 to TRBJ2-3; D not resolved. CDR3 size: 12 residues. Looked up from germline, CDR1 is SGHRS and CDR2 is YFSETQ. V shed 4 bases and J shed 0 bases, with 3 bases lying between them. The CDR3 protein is CASSVSTDTQYF. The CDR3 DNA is TGCGCCAGCAGCGTGAGCACAGATACGCAGTATTTT.

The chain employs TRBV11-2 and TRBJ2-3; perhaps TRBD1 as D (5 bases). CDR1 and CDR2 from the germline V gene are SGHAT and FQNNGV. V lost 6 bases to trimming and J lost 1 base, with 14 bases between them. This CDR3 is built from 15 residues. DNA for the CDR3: TGTGCCAGCAGTTCGTTGGACACCCGCACAGATACGCAGTATTTT. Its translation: CASSSLDTRTDTQYF.

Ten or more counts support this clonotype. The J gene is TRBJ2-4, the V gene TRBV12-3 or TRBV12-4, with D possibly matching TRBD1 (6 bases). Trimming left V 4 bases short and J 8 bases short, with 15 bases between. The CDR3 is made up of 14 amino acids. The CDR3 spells CASSSSGEFDIQYF. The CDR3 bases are TGTGCCAGCAGTTCTTCAGGGGAATTTGACATTCAGTACTTC.

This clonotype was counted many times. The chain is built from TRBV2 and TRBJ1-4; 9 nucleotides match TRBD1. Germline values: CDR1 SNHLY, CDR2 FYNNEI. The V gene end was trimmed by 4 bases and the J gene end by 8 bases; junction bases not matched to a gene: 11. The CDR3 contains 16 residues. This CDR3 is CASSGGLQGADEKLFF. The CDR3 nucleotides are TGTGCCAGCAGTGGGGGACTACAGGGGGCCGACGAAAAACTGTTTTTT.

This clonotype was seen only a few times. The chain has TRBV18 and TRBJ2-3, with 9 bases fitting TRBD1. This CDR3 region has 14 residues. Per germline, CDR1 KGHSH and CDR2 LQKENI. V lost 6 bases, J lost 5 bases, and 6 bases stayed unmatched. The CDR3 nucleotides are TGTGCCAGCTCGCCCGGGACAGGGAAAGATACGCAGTATTTT. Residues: CASSPGTGKDTQYF.

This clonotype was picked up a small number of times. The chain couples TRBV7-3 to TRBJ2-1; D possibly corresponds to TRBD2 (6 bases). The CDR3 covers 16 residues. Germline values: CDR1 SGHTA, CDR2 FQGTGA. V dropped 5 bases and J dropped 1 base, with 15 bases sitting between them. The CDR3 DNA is TGTGCCAGCAGCCCTTCCGGGAGACGATCCTACAATGAGCAGTTCTTC. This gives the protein CASSPSGRRSYNEQFF.